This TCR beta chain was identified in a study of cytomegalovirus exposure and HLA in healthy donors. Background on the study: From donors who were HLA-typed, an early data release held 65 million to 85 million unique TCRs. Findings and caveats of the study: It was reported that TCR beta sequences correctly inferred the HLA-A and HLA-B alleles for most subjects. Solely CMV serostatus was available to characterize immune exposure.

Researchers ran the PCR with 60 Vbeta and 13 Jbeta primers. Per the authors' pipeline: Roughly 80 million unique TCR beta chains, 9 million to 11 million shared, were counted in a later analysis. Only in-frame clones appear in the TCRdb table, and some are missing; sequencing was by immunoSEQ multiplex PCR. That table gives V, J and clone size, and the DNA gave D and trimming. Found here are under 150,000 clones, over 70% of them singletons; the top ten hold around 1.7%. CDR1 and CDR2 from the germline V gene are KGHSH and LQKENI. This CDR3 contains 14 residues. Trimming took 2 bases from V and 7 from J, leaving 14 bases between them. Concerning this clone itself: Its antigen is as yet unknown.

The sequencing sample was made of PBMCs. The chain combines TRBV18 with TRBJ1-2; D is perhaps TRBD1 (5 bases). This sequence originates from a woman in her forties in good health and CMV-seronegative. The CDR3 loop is CASSPFVREGGYTF. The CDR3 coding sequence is TGTGCCAGCTCACCATTCGTCAGGGAAGGTGGCTACACCTTC.